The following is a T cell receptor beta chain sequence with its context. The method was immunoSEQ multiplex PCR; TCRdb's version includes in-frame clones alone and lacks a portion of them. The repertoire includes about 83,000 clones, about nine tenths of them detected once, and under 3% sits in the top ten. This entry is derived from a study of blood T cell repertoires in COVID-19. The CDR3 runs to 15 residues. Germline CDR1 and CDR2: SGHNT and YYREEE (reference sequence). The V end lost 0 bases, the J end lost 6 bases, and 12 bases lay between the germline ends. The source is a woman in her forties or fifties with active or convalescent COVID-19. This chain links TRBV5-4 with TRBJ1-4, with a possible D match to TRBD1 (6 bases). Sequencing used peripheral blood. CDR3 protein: CASSLVGGGDEKLFF. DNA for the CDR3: TGTGCCAGCAGCTTGGTTGGGGGGGGCGATGAAAAACTGTTTTTT.